Each of the 13 T cell receptor beta chains below was sequenced from the same sample in a study of Ad26.COV2.S vaccination and SARS-CoV-2 variants. Here immunoSEQ multiplex PCR was the method, and the copy in TCRdb shows in-frame clones only, minus some. The sample lists 400,000 to 500,000 clones; 89% were seen once. Treatment denoted: roughly 20 received Ad26.COV2.S at low or high dose, single or two shots; roughly five received placebo; per-sample allocation not given. All samples were drawn on day 63, counting from the first vaccine or placebo injection. The starting material was peripheral blood, obtained in a trial of Ad26.COV2.S vaccine versus placebo. These receptors all come from a person aged 18-60 years who received the Ad26.COV2.S COVID-19 vaccine or a placebo.

This rearrangement joins TRBV7-8 to TRBJ2-3; D unresolved. The ends were cut back, 3 bases at V and 6 bases at J, with 10 bases in the middle. The CDR3 totals 13 residues. Germline loops: CDR1 SGHVS, CDR2 FQNEAQ. The CDR3 is CASSLTLRDTQYF. CDR3 coding DNA: TGTGCCAGCAGCTTGACTCTTCGGGATACGCAGTATTTT.

This chain joins TRBV27 and TRBJ1-6; possibly TRBD1 for D (5 bases). V was trimmed by 3 bases and J by 6 bases, leaving 9 bases between them. The germline V gene encodes CDR1 MNHEY and CDR2 SMNVEV (reference sequence). The CDR3 is made up of 14 amino acids. CDR3 coding DNA: TGTGCCAGCAGTTTGGTCGGGGGTAATTCACCCCTCCACTTT. Translating gives CASSLVGGNSPLHF.

This chain joins TRBV6-6 and TRBJ2-1; 9 bases match TRBD2. The CDR3 sequence is 19 residues long. The germline gives CDR1 MNHNY, CDR2 SVGAGI (reference sequence). With V trimmed by 5 bases and J by 2 bases, 16 bases remained unmatched. The CDR3 spells CASSPYFRTSVPPYNEQFF. The CDR3 DNA reads as TGTGCCAGCAGTCCCTACTTCCGGACTAGCGTCCCGCCCTACAATGAGCAGTTCTTC.

This clone has only one observation. The genes are TRBV4-1 and TRBJ2-7; D possibly uses TRBD1 or TRBD2 (5 bases each). Germline assignment: CDR1 MGHRA and CDR2 YSYEKL. This CDR3 comprises 15 residues. Trimming took 0 bases from V and 3 from J, leaving 12 bases between them. The CDR3 protein is CASSQESGTFYEQYF. Written as DNA, the CDR3 is TGCGCCAGCAGCCAAGAGTCCGGGACCTTCTACGAGCAGTACTTC.

V gene TRBV5-1 combines with J gene TRBJ1-1; D remains ambiguous. V was shortened by 4 bases and J by 1 base, with 11 bases between the two germline ends. The CDR3 contains 14 residues. Looked up from germline, CDR1 is SGHRS and CDR2 is YFSETQ. DNA for the CDR3: TGCGCCAGCAGCCTGACCCTCACGAACACTGAAGCTTTCTTT. Encoded protein: CASSLTLTNTEAFF.

The chain couples TRBV28 to TRBJ2-1; weak D call: TRBD2 (5 bases). The CDR3 covers 15 residues. Germline V gene sequence: CDR1 MDHEN, CDR2 SYDVKM. Trimming pared 3 bases from V and 0 bases from J, leaving 9 bases between. The CDR3 reads CASSLGDNSYNEQFF. The DNA of the CDR3 is TGTGCCAGCAGTTTGGGAGACAACTCCTACAATGAGCAGTTCTTC.

This clone was counted a single time. In the same sample, other DNA sequences code for this CDR3. J is TRBJ2-5 and V is TRBV5-1, with 9 bases that match TRBD2. The CDR3 extends over 15 amino acids. V trimming: 3 bases; J trimming: 2 bases; junction bases outside the gene matches: 5. CDR1 SGHRS and CDR2 YFSETQ come from the germline V gene. The chain's CDR3 is CASSWGLAGQETQYF. CDR3 coding DNA: TGCGCCAGCAGCTGGGGGCTAGCGGGGCAAGAGACCCAGTACTTC.

The CDR3 loop reads CASSLGQGVGSPLHF. CDR3 sequence (DNA): TGTGCCAGCAGCTTAGGGCAAGGTGTGGGATCACCCCTCCACTTT. The chain couples TRBV5-4 to TRBJ1-6; D ambiguous. The CDR3 consists of 15 residues. The V gene's germline CDR1 is SGHNT and CDR2 YYREEE (reference sequence). The germline V and J ends were trimmed by 2 bases and 10 bases, with 16 bases remaining between them.

This sequence joins TRBV6-5 and TRBJ2-5; tentatively, D is TRBD2 (6 bases). Germline lookup yields CDR1 MNHEY and CDR2 SVGAGI. CDR3 length: 15 residues. The germline V and J ends were trimmed by 6 bases and 5 bases, with 19 bases remaining between them. CDR3: CASRKLGTSGETQYF. The DNA for the CDR3 is TGTGCCAGCAGAAAACTTGGGACTTCCGGGGAGACCCAGTACTTC.

The genes are TRBV3-1 (or the pseudogene TRBV3-2) and TRBJ1-2, with D perhaps matching TRBD1 (5 bases). Looked up from germline, CDR1 is LGHDT and CDR2 is YNNKEL (reference sequence). V lost 0 bases and J 4 bases, leaving 21 bases between the germline ends. The CDR3 spans 18 residues. The DNA for the CDR3 is TGTGCCAGCAGCCAAGATCACCCAGTGGGGGGTTTGGGCTATGGCTACACCTTC. As protein: CASSQDHPVGGLGYGYTF.

The chain couples TRBV7-8 to TRBJ2-7, with 9 bases matching TRBD1. This CDR3 is 12 amino acids long. The V gene's germline CDR1 is SGHVS and CDR2 FQNEAQ. Unmatched junction bases numbered 5, after V lost 5 bases and J lost 9 bases. The CDR3 here is CASSPGTGMQYF. CDR3 nucleotides: TGTGCCAGCAGCCCCGGGACAGGGATGCAGTACTTC.

The V and J genes are TRBV13 and TRBJ1-4, with 7 nucleotides matching TRBD1. The trim removed 5 bases at V and 5 bases at J, leaving 5 bases unmatched. CDR3 size: 14 residues. Germline loops: CDR1 PRHDT, CDR2 FYEKMQ (reference sequence). The CDR3 loop reads CASSPGGWNEKLFF. In nucleotides, the CDR3 is TGTGCCAGCAGCCCAGGGGGTTGGAATGAAAAACTGTTTTTT.

The chain joins TRBV18 to TRBJ1-2; the D is unclear. This CDR3 region has 17 residues. V was clipped by 6 bases and J by 5 bases, with 25 bases between them. Germline CDR1 reads KGHSH; CDR2 reads LQKENI. CDR3 region: CASSPTSGRTFSYGYTF. In nucleotides, the CDR3 is TGTGCCAGCTCGCCTACTAGTGGACGGACTTTCTCTTATGGCTACACCTTC.